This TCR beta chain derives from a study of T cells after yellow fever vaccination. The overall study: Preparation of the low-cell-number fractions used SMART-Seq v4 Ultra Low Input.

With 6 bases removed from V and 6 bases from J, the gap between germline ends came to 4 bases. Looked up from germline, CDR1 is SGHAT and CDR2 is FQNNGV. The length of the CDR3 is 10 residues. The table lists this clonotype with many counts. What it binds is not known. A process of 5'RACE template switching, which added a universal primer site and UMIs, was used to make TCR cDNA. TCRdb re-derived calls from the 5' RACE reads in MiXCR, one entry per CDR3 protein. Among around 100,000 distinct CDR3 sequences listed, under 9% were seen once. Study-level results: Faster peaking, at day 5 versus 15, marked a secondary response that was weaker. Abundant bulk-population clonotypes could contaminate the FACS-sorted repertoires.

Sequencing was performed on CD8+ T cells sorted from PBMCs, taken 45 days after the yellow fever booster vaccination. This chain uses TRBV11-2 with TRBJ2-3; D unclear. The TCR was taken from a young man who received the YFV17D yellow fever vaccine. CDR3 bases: TGTGCCAGCAGTTATGATACGCAGTATTTT. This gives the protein CASSYDTQYF.